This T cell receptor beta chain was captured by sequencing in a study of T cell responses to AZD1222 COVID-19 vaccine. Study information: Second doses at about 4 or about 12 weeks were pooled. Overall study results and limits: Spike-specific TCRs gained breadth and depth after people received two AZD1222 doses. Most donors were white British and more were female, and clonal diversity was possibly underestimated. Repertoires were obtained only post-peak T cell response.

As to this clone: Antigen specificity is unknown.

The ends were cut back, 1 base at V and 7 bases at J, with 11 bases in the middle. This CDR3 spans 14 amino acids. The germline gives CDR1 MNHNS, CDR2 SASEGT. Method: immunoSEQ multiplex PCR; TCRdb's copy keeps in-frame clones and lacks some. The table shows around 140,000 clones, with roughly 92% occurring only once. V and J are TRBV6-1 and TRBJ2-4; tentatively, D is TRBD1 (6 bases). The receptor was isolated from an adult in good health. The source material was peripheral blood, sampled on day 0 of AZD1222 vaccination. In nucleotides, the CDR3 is TGTGCCAGCAGTGAAGGGGCCCAGGGGAACATTCAGTACTTC. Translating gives CASSEGAQGNIQYF.